These 32 T cell receptor beta chains were sequenced from one sample in a study of T cell changes during pregnancy in multiple sclerosis. The data were produced by immunoSEQ multiplex PCR, yet TCRdb's version contains in-frame clones alone and is incomplete. The table shows roughly 59,000 clones, with 93% occurring only once. The starting material was CD8+ T cells from peripheral blood mononuclear cells, obtained in the second trimester of pregnancy. Every receptor here comes from a female donor with multiple sclerosis, enrolled in a pregnancy study.

V usage is TRBV5-5 and J usage is TRBJ2-7; D may be TRBD1 (5 bases). V lost 4 bases and J lost 2, with 10 bases in between. The V gene's germline CDR1 is SGHKS and CDR2 YYEKEE (reference sequence). The CDR3 covers 13 residues. Here the CDR3 DNA reads TGTGCCAGCAGCCACAGGTTCGCCTACGAGCAGTACTTC. Its protein is CASSHRFAYEQYF.

The gene calls are TRBV28 and TRBJ2-7; 8 positions match TRBD2. CDR1 MDHEN and CDR2 SYDVKM come from the germline V gene. This CDR3 is 14 amino acids long. With V trimmed by 2 bases and J by 2 bases, 2 bases remained unmatched. In DNA form, the CDR3 reads TGTGCCAGCAGTTTACGACTAGCGACCTACGAGCAGTACTTC. This encodes CASSLRLATYEQYF.

A single count supports this clone. The genes are TRBV19 and TRBJ2-1; 13 positions agree with TRBD2. The V gene's germline CDR1 is LNHDA and CDR2 SQIVND (reference sequence). The CDR3 sequence is 16 residues long. The ends lost 3 bases at V and 3 bases at J; junction bases unmatched: 2. For the CDR3, the DNA is TGTGCCAGTAGTATGGGACTAGCGGGAAGCTACAATGAGCAGTTCTTC. Its translation is CASSMGLAGSYNEQFF.

J is TRBJ2-1 and V is TRBV5-6; possible D gene TRBD1, 5 bases. The CDR3 is 15 amino acids. Germline-derived CDR1 and CDR2 are SGHDT and YYEEEE. V was cut by 3 bases and J by 0 bases, with 10 bases left in between. The CDR3 reads CASSSDSYSYNEQFF. The CDR3 DNA follows: TGTGCCAGCAGCTCCGACAGTTACTCCTACAATGAGCAGTTCTTC.

V gene TRBV9 combines with J gene TRBJ2-2; 11 bases align to TRBD2. The CDR3 has 16 amino acids. V shed 4 bases, J shed 5 bases, and the junction held 7 bases outside the gene matches. Germline CDR1 and CDR2: SGDLS and YYNGEE. CDR3 sequence (DNA): TGTGCCAGCAGCCCTATAGCGGGAGGGTCAACCGGGGAGCTGTTTTTT. This translates into CASSPIAGGSTGELFF.

The chain joins TRBV13 to TRBJ1-3; D is undetermined. Trimming cost V 10 bases and J 8 bases, with 15 bases left between them. Germline V lookup: CDR1 PRHDT, CDR2 FYEKMQ (reference sequence). This CDR3 spans 12 amino acids. The chain's CDR3 is CAIQTAEDTIYF. The DNA of the CDR3 is TGTGCCATCCAGACCGCGGAAGACACCATATATTTT.

CDR3 nucleotide sequence: TGCGCCAGCAGTGAGCAACCGGGACAGGGCTTCCTATCCTATGGCTACACCTTC. As protein: CASSEQPGQGFLSYGYTF. The V and J genes are TRBV10-1 and TRBJ1-2; 9 positions agree with TRBD1. The CDR3 sequence is 18 residues long. The V gene's germline CDR1 is WNHNN and CDR2 SYGVQD (reference sequence). The ends lost 2 bases at V and 4 bases at J; junction bases unmatched: 14.

This clone has only a few counts. The genes are TRBV6-4 and TRBJ2-1; 9 nucleotides match TRBD1. This CDR3 is 15 amino acids long. Per germline, CDR1 MRHNA and CDR2 SNTAGT. V lost 4 bases and J lost 8; bases outside the gene matches: 9. CDR3 nucleotide sequence: TGTGCCAGCAGTGCCACAGGGGGCCAGGTCGATGAGCAGTTCTTC. Translation gives CASSATGGQVDEQFF.

V and J are TRBV14 and TRBJ2-3; 9 nucleotides align to TRBD2. The CDR3 has 16 amino acids. Unmatched junction bases numbered 9, after V lost 6 bases and J lost 2 bases. The germline V gene encodes CDR1 SGHDN and CDR2 FVKESK. The CDR3 DNA follows: TGTGCCAGCAGTCGTAGACTAGCGGACCCCACAGATACGCAGTATTTT. Translated, it gives CASSRRLADPTDTQYF. Together with reference TRBV14 and TRBJ2-3, the CDR3 gives the full variable domain: EAGVTQFPSHSVIEKGQTVTLRCDPISGHDNLYWYRRVMGKEIKFLLHFVKESKQDESGMPNNRFLAERTGGTYSTLKVQPAELEDSGVYFCASSRRLADPTDTQYFGPGTRLTVL.

This clone was picked up one time. The chain couples TRBV5-1 to TRBJ2-1; 7 bases are shared with TRBD1. V was pared by 4 bases and J by 0 bases, with 7 bases of the junction left unmatched. This CDR3 is 16 amino acids long. Germline values: CDR1 SGHRS, CDR2 YFSETQ. CDR3 DNA: TGCGCCAGCAGCGAAGACAGGGCTAGCTCCTACAATGAGCAGTTCTTC. Amino acid sequence: CASSEDRASSYNEQFF. The full variable domain, its missing parts supplied by reference TRBV5-1 and TRBJ2-1, is KAGVTQTPRYLIKTRGQQVTLSCSPISGHRSVSWYQQTPGQGLQFLFEYFSETQRNKGNFPGRFSGRQFSNSRSEMNVSTLELGDSALYLCASSEDRASSYNEQFFGPGTRLTVL.

V usage is TRBV7-2 and J usage is TRBJ1-4; D is ambiguous. This CDR3 comprises 13 residues. V lost 5 bases and J lost 7, with 11 bases in between. Germline V gene data show CDR1 as SGHTA and CDR2 as FQGNSA. The CDR3 coding sequence is TGTGCCAGCAGCCCCGGTGCAGGTGAAAAACTGTTTTTT. Its protein is CASSPGAGEKLFF. Full variable domain (outside the CDR3, taken from reference TRBV7-2 and TRBJ1-4): GAGVSQSPSNKVTEKGKDVELRCDPISGHTALYWYRQSLGQGLEFLIYFQGNSAPDKSGLPSDRFSAERTGGSVSTLTIQRTQQEDSAVYLCASSPGAGEKLFFGSGTQLSVL.

The chain combines TRBV5-6 with TRBJ1-2; 9 bases agree with TRBD1. V lost 4 bases, J lost 2 bases, and 9 bases stayed unmatched. The CDR3 consists of 16 residues. Germline CDR1 SGHDT, CDR2 YYEEEE. CDR3: CASSPVGQGANYGYTF. The CDR3 DNA is TGTGCCAGCAGCCCCGTGGGACAGGGTGCAAACTATGGCTACACCTTC.

This chain uses TRBV5-1 with TRBJ2-5; 8 bases align to TRBD1. The V segment lost 5 bases and the J segment 3 bases; nucleotides outside the gene matches: 6. The CDR3 totals 14 residues. The V gene's germline CDR1 is SGHRS and CDR2 YFSETQ. The CDR3 DNA sequence: TGCGCCAGCAGGCCGACAGGGGAGGAAGAGACCCAGTACTTC. This sequence encodes CASRPTGEEETQYF.

This rearrangement joins TRBV27 to TRBJ2-1; 10 nucleotides align to TRBD2. CDR1 and CDR2 from the germline V gene are MNHEY and SMNVEV (reference sequence). The CDR3 loop spans 16 amino acids. V trimming: 6 bases; J trimming: 5 bases; junction bases outside the gene matches: 10. The CDR3, as DNA: TGTGCCAGCAGGTATGGGGGACTAGCGACCAACAATGAGCAGTTCTTC. Amino acids: CASRYGGLATNNEQFF.

The chain carries TRBV6-5 and TRBJ2-7; D may be TRBD1 (5 bases). Trimming shortened V by 2 bases and J by 3 bases, and 11 bases separated the two germline ends. The CDR3 contains 14 residues. Germline assignment: CDR1 MNHEY and CDR2 SVGAGI. CDR3 nucleotides: TGTGCCAGCAGTTACAGCCAGGGTGTCTACGAGCAGTACTTC. Amino acid sequence: CASSYSQGVYEQYF.

The chain uses TRBV10-3 and TRBJ2-1; 7 nucleotides align to TRBD1. With V trimmed by 10 bases and J by 2 bases, 11 bases remained unmatched. The CDR3 runs to 15 residues. Per the germline V gene, CDR1 is ENHRY and CDR2 is SYGVKD. The CDR3: CATAPPGTAYNEQFF. The CDR3 DNA follows: TGTGCCACGGCCCCACCCGGGACAGCCTACAATGAGCAGTTCTTC.

The chain couples TRBV4-1 to TRBJ1-2, with D possibly being TRBD1 (5 bases). Germline CDR1 reads MGHRA; CDR2 reads YSYEKL. The CDR3 runs to 16 residues. Trimming left V 4 bases short and J 0 bases short, with 15 bases between. CDR3 coding DNA: TGCGCCAGCAGCCCTTCTGGGGGGGGGACTAACTATGGCTACACCTTC. Protein sequence: CASSPSGGGTNYGYTF.

The rearrangement joins TRBV15 to TRBJ1-5; TRBD1 is a possible D gene (5 bases). The V end was cut by 0 bases, the J end by 1 base, with 7 bases between. Germline V gene data show CDR1 as LNHNV and CDR2 as YYDKDF (reference sequence). This CDR3 is 15 amino acids long. The CDR3 reads CATSRDGASNQPQHF. DNA for the CDR3: TGTGCCACCAGCAGAGATGGGGCCAGCAATCAGCCCCAGCATTTT.

This clone was observed once. The V call is TRBV9, the J call TRBJ2-1, with 14 bases lining up with TRBD2. CDR1 and CDR2 from the germline V gene are SGDLS and YYNGEE. The CDR3 consists of 15 residues. V lost 6 bases and J lost 3; bases outside the gene matches: 2. The DNA of the CDR3 is TGTGCCAGCACAGGGACTAGCGGGAGCTACAATGAGCAGTTCTTC. As protein: CASTGTSGSYNEQFF.

The chain joins TRBV18 to TRBJ1-1; a possible D gene is TRBD1 (5 bases). V lost 3 bases and J lost 3, with 8 bases in between. CDR1 is KGHSH and CDR2 is LQKENI in the germline V gene. This CDR3 spans 13 amino acids. In nucleotides, the CDR3 is TGTGCCAGCTCACCTGACAGATACACTGAAGCTTTCTTT. It specifies CASSPDRYTEAFF.

The chain links TRBV7-8 to TRBJ1-2, with TRBD1 identical over 9 bases. With V trimmed by 5 bases and J by 4 bases, 8 bases remained unmatched. The CDR3 is 15 amino acids. Per the germline V gene, CDR1 is SGHVS and CDR2 is FQNEAQ. The CDR3 sequence: CASSANRGLAYGYTF. The CDR3 DNA follows: TGTGCCAGCAGCGCCAACAGGGGGCTGGCCTATGGCTACACCTTC.

This clone appeared a single time. This chain links TRBV19 with TRBJ2-2; 10 nucleotides align to TRBD1. Germline loops: CDR1 LNHDA, CDR2 SQIVND (reference sequence). Germline trimming cut 3 bases from V and 6 bases from J; bases unmatched to any gene: 7. This CDR3 has 16 residues. In DNA, the CDR3 is TGTGCCAGTAGTATGGGACAGGGGACCTTCCCCGGGGAGCTGTTTTTT. Translated, it gives CASSMGQGTFPGELFF.

This chain connects TRBV2 to TRBJ1-2; 9 positions match TRBD1. Germline-derived CDR1 and CDR2 are SNHLY and FYNNEI. V gave up 7 bases and J gave up 5 bases; unmatched junction bases: 11. CDR3 length: 15 residues. Written as DNA, the CDR3 is TGTGCCAGCATCATTCCCTCCGGGACAGGGTATGGCTACACCTTC. This translates into CASIIPSGTGYGYTF.

The V call is TRBV4-1, the J call TRBJ2-5; 8 bases fit TRBD1. This CDR3 region has 13 residues. J lost 4 bases, V lost 4 bases, and 2 bases had no gene match. Germline V gives CDR1 MGHRA, CDR2 YSYEKL. The CDR3 DNA reads TGCGCCAGCAGCCGACAGGGGTCAGAGACCCAGTACTTC. Its protein is CASSRQGSETQYF.

J is TRBJ1-1 and V is TRBV29-1; D is perhaps TRBD1 (5 bases). Germline V gives CDR1 SQVTM, CDR2 ANQGSEA. This CDR3 has 13 amino acids. V was trimmed by 3 bases and J by 0 bases, leaving 8 bases between them. The CDR3 protein is CSVDRGMNTEAFF. The CDR3 nucleotides read TGCAGCGTTGATAGGGGTATGAACACTGAAGCTTTCTTT.

The gene calls are TRBV7-2 and TRBJ2-1, with 13 bases lining up with TRBD2. This CDR3 has 18 amino acids. In germline, CDR1 is SGHTA, CDR2 FQGNSA. V gave up 2 bases and J gave up 6 bases; unmatched junction bases: 10. The CDR3 spells CASSLRTSGSLTRNEQFF. The CDR3 DNA follows: TGTGCCAGCAGCTTAAGGACTAGCGGGAGTTTGACTCGCAATGAGCAGTTCTTC.

This clone was detected only once. The rearrangement links TRBV19 to TRBJ1-4, with 12 positions matching TRBD1. This CDR3 has 15 amino acids. V trimming: 3 bases; J trimming: 8 bases; junction bases outside the gene matches: 4. Germline V gene sequence: CDR1 LNHDA, CDR2 SQIVND (reference sequence). The CDR3 loop reads CASSIRDRGREKLFF. The DNA for the CDR3 is TGTGCCAGTAGTATTAGGGACAGGGGGCGAGAAAAACTGTTTTTT.

This chain uses TRBV4-3 with TRBJ1-5, with D possibly matching TRBD1 (6 bases). The CDR3 consists of 15 residues. V lost 4 bases, J lost 5 bases, and 15 bases lay in between. Germline CDR1 reads LGHNA; CDR2 reads YSLEER. CDR3 residues: CASSPGGAGYQPQHF. DNA of the CDR3: TGCGCCAGCAGCCCTGGGGGGGCTGGGTATCAGCCCCAGCATTTT.

This clone occurred once. The chain carries TRBV27 and TRBJ2-5, with 7 bases matching TRBD2. The junction had 8 bases not matched to a gene; V was cut back by 2 bases and J by 5 bases. This CDR3 has 15 residues. Germline CDR1 and CDR2: MNHEY and SMNVEV (reference sequence). Written as DNA, the CDR3 is TGTGCCAGCAGTTTAATTGGCGGGAGCGGGGAGACCCAGTACTTC. Residues: CASSLIGGSGETQYF.

CDR3 protein: CASSPATITSTDTQYF. CDR3 nucleotides: TGTGCCAGCAGCCCCGCGACAATAACTAGCACAGATACGCAGTATTTT. The chain recombines TRBV7-2 with TRBJ2-3; no clear D gene. The CDR3 is 16 residues long. Germline CDR1 SGHTA, CDR2 FQGNSA. V lost 5 bases, J lost 0 bases, and 15 bases lay in between.

The chain couples TRBV19 to TRBJ2-3; weak D call: TRBD2 (6 bases). CDR1 is LNHDA, CDR2 SQIVND, per germline (reference sequence). This CDR3 is 15 amino acids long. The V end lost 7 bases, the J end lost 0 bases, and 14 bases lay between the germline ends. CDR3 loop: CASTLAGRSTDTQYF. The DNA for the CDR3 is TGTGCCAGTACACTGGCGGGACGAAGCACAGATACGCAGTATTTT.

This clone was detected only once. The rearrangement joins TRBV30 to TRBJ2-2; 9 nucleotides match TRBD1. Germline CDR1 is GTSNPN and CDR2 is SVGIG (reference sequence). The CDR3 consists of 13 residues. J lost 3 bases, V lost 5 bases, and 1 base had no gene match. The CDR3 DNA reads TGTGCCTGGGGACAGGGGTACACCGGGGAGCTGTTTTTT. It is translated as CAWGQGYTGELFF.